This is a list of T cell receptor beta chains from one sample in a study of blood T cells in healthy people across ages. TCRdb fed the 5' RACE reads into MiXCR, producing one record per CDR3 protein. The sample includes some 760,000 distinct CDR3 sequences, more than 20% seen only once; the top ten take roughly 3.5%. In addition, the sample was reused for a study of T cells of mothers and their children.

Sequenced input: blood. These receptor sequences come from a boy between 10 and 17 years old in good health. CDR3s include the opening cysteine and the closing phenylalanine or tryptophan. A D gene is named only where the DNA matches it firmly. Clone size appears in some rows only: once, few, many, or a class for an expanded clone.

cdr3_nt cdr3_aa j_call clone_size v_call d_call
TGCAGCGTTTGGACAGGGTTTGACAATGAGCAGTTCTTC CSVWTGFDNEQFF TRBJ2-1 . TRBV29-1 TRBD1
TGTGCCAGCAGCTTCTTACAAAGAGGTCGAGAGACCCAGTACTTC CASSFLQRGRETQYF TRBJ2-5 . TRBV7-9 .
TGTGCCAGCAGCCTAGGGACTCGAAGGGAAACGCAGTATTTT CASSLGTRRETQYF TRBJ2-3 . TRBV7-3 .
TGCGCCAGCAGCTTGGCCCTAGGGGGGGCCTTTGGAGAGACCCAGTACTTC CASSLALGGAFGETQYF TRBJ2-5 few TRBV5-1 .
TGTGCCAGTAGGCATTTTGCGGCTACAGGGATGAAGGGGGGCACTGAAGCTTTCTTT CASRHFAATGMKGGTEAFF TRBJ1-1 few TRBV19 .
TGCAGTGCTAGGTGGGGGGGCCTGGCAACTAATGAAAAACTGTTTTTT CSARWGGLATNEKLFF TRBJ1-4 . TRBV20-1 .
TGTGCCAGCAGCGTAGGGTTGGGACAGGGTATGTTCTTC CASSVGLGQGMFF TRBJ2-4 few TRBV9 TRBD1
TGCAGCGCGTGGCGAACCGGGGAGCTGTTTTTT CSAWRTGELFF TRBJ2-2 . TRBV29-1 .
TGTGCCAGCAGTTTACAGGGGGCTTTGTACAATGAGCAGTTCTTC CASSLQGALYNEQFF TRBJ2-1 few TRBV12-3/TRBV12-4 TRBD1
TGCAGCGTTGAATTGGCAGGGCCATTAGCCAAAAACATTCAGTACTTC CSVELAGPLAKNIQYF TRBJ2-4 few TRBV29-1 .
TGTGCCAGCAGCTTAACGTTTATAGGGACGGGCTACACCTTC CASSLTFIGTGYTF TRBJ1-2 many TRBV7-3 .
TGCGCCAGCAGCCCCAAGACAGGGGGCTACAATGGGCAGTTCTTC CASSPKTGGYNGQFF TRBJ2-1 . TRBV5-1 TRBD1